Sequencing of this T cell receptor beta chain was carried out in a study of T cell changes during pregnancy in multiple sclerosis. The assay was immunoSEQ multiplex PCR, and TCRdb's table has in-frame clones only and misses some. The repertoire includes about 85,000 clones, more than 85% of them detected once, and 2.5% to 3% sits in the top ten. V was pared by 4 bases and J by 0 bases, with 8 bases of the junction left unmatched. The CDR3 sequence is 17 residues long. Germline V gene sequence: CDR1 LNHDA, CDR2 SQIVND (reference sequence). Sequenced here: peripheral blood, sampled in the first trimester of pregnancy. This chain uses TRBV19 with TRBJ1-5; TRBD1 aligns across 8 bases. The TCR originated in a female donor with multiple sclerosis, enrolled in a pregnancy study. The CDR3 here is CASSRDRPNYSNQPQHF. CDR3 sequence (DNA): TGTGCCAGTAGTAGGGACAGGCCCAACTATAGCAATCAGCCCCAGCATTTT.